This T cell receptor (beta chain) was retrieved from a study of T cells in localized non-small cell lung cancer. The study, taken as a whole, reports: The highest T cell clonality was in uninvolved adjacent lung, above tumor. Median approximately 61 top-100 tumor clones were shared with paired adjacent lung. Sequencing, confined to only one tumor region, leaves heterogeneity possible.

This clone was seen a few times. The antigen is undetermined. Adjacent lung samples, free of atypia, were obtained at least 2 cm from the tumor margin. The ends were cut back, 4 bases at V and 7 bases at J, with 11 bases in the middle. Germline-derived CDR1 and CDR2 are MDHEN and SYDVKM. CDR3 length equals 12 residues. Using immunoSEQ multiplex PCR, the repertoire was profiled, and TCRdb retains in-frame clones only, with some absent. Counted here are about 1,100 clones, around 21% occurring once; the ten biggest clones make up around 10%. The source was normal lung tissue next to the tumor, collected before any cancer treatment. The chain recombines TRBV28 with TRBJ2-7; D unresolved. The source of this sequence is a female donor over 55 with stage I lung adenocarcinoma. The CDR3 region has the DNA TGTGCCAGCAGTTCGACTCCGAGTGAGCAGTACTTC. Translation: CASSSTPSEQYF.